Listed below are T cell receptor beta chains from one sample, sequenced in a study of blood T cell repertoires in COVID-19. The assay was immunoSEQ multiplex PCR, and TCRdb's table has in-frame clones only and misses some. The repertoire holds some 150,000 clones, around 87% seen once, with 3% in the top ten. Specimen: peripheral blood. The receptor set was obtained from a woman aged 55-70 years with active COVID-19. Each CDR3 is given with its conserved first and last residue. The D gene is left open where the match is weak. Size is omitted from some rows. Given values are once, few, many or a class for expanded clones.

clone_size,d_call,v_call,cdr3_length,j_call,cdr3_nt,cdr3_aa
NA,NA,TRBV9,13,TRBJ2-2,TGTGCCAGCAGCGTATCAACGCAGGGGGAGCTGTTTTTT,CASSVSTQGELFF
NA,TRBD1,TRBV18,17,TRBJ1-5,TGTGCCAGCTCACGAGCGAACACAGGGGCGAGCAATCAGCCCCAGCATTTT,CASSRANTGASNQPQHF
NA,NA,TRBV7-7,20,TRBJ2-7,TGTGCTAGCAGCCCGAAATCAAGACCCTACGGACTAAAGCGGATCTACGAGCAGTACTTC,CASSPKSRPYGLKRIYEQYF
once,TRBD1,TRBV30,14,TRBJ1-3,TGTGCCTGGGGACAGGGGGCAGGTGGAAACACCATATATTTT,CAWGQGAGGNTIYF
NA,NA,TRBV7-9,16,TRBJ2-6,TGTGCCAGCAGCTTGGTGTACAGCTCTGGGGCCAACGTCCTGACTTTC,CASSLVYSSGANVLTF
NA,NA,TRBV19,11,TRBJ1-4,TGTGCCAGTAGTCCCGGGGGAAAACTGTTTTTT,CASSPGGKLFF
NA,NA,TRBV25-1,14,TRBJ2-7,TGTGCCAGCAGTGATATTTGGACTGCCGACGAGCAGTACTTC,CASSDIWTADEQYF
NA,TRBD2,TRBV11-2,16,TRBJ2-1,TGTGCCAGCAGCTTTGATGGGACTAACTCCTACAATGAGCAGTTCTTC,CASSFDGTNSYNEQFF
NA,TRBD1,TRBV5-6,14,TRBJ1-1,TGTGCCAGCAGCCCTCGGGCCAGGGGGACTGAAGCTTTCTTT,CASSPRARGTEAFF
NA,TRBD1,TRBV18,14,TRBJ2-7,TGTGCCAGCTCACCACCCGGGACAGGGTACGAGCAGTACTTC,CASSPPGTGYEQYF
NA,NA,TRBV5-1,15,TRBJ1-6,TGCGCCAGCAGCGCGTCCGGCAGGGTCAATTCACCCCTCCACTTT,CASSASGRVNSPLHF
once,NA,TRBV7-3,15,TRBJ1-1,TGTGCCAGCAGCTTAACGGCGGGGGAGGTCACTGAAGCTTTCTTT,CASSLTAGEVTEAFF